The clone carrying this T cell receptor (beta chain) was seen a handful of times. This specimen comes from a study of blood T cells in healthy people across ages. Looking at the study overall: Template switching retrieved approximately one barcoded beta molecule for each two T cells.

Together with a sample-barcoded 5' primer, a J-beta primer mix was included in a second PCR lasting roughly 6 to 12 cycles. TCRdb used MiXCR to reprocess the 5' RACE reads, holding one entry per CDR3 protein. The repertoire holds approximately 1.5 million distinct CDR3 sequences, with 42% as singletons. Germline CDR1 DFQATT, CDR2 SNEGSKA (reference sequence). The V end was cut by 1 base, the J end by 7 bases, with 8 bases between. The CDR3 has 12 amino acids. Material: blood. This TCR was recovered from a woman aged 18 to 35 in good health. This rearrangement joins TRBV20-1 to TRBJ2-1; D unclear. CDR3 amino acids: CSARGSFNEQFF. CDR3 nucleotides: TGCAGTGCTAGAGGATCCTTTAATGAGCAGTTCTTC.